This TCR beta chain was obtained from a study of T cells after yellow fever vaccination. Study conclusions and caveats: Among primary-vaccination clones, most reappeared after the booster, at roughly 96% for CD4 and under 90% for CD8.

Points on this clonotype: Its specificity is unknown.

The CDR3 spans 15 residues. Trimming removed 3 bases from V and 3 bases from J, with 11 bases in between. The germline V gene encodes CDR1 SNHLY and CDR2 FYNNEI. TCRdb reprocessed the 5' RACE reads via MiXCR and lists one record per CDR3 protein. The table includes 350,000 to 550,000 distinct CDR3 sequences, roughly a sixth detected once. The input for sequencing was PBMCs, taken before the yellow fever booster vaccination. This clonotype was obtained from a man aged 18 to 30 who received the YFV17D yellow fever vaccine. The chain employs TRBV2 and TRBJ1-4; perhaps TRBD1 as D (6 bases). Here the CDR3 reads CASSDARGPNEKLFF. The CDR3 nucleotides read TGTGCCAGCAGTGACGCCAGGGGCCCTAATGAAAAACTGTTTTTT.